A single sample gave rise to the 8 T cell receptor beta chains below, sequenced in a study of cytomegalovirus exposure and HLA in healthy donors. It was with 60 Vbeta and 13 Jbeta primers that the PCR ran. Produced via immunoSEQ multiplex PCR; TCRdb's table is partial and in-frame only. This table has fewer than 250,000 clones, about 80% appearing once. Sequencing was carried out using PBMCs. The receptors derive from a young man in good health and CMV-seronegative.

The rearrangement joins TRBV9 to TRBJ1-1; 9 bases map to TRBD1. CDR1 and CDR2 (germline): SGDLS, YYNGEE. The CDR3 is 16 residues long. V trimming: 3 bases; J trimming: 7 bases; junction bases outside the gene matches: 13. The CDR3 coding sequence is TGTGCCAGCAGCGAGTACAGGGGGCGGACCCCCCGTGAAGCTTTCTTT. This codes for CASSEYRGRTPREAFF.

The chain has TRBV28 and TRBJ2-7; 7 bases align to TRBD2. V was clipped by 0 bases and J by 0 bases; unmatched bases: 2. The CDR3 consists of 15 residues. Germline-derived CDR1 and CDR2 are MDHEN and SYDVKM. CDR3 sequence: CASSLWAGVSYEQYF. The CDR3 coding sequence is TGTGCCAGCAGTTTATGGGCGGGAGTCTCCTACGAGCAGTACTTC.

V and J are TRBV7-9 and TRBJ1-5; the D is unclear. Germline V gene lookup returns CDR1 SEHNR and CDR2 FQNEAQ (reference sequence). The CDR3 has 15 amino acids. V lost 1 base, J lost 0 bases, and 7 bases lay in between. CDR3 loop: CASSLGAGSNQPQHF. CDR3 nucleotides: TGTGCCAGCAGCTTAGGAGCAGGTAGCAATCAGCCCCAGCATTTT.

This rearrangement joins TRBV7-3 to TRBJ2-2; no firm D call. CDR3 length: 12 amino acids. With 5 bases removed from V and 6 bases from J, the gap between germline ends came to 7 bases. Germline V gene sequence: CDR1 SGHTA, CDR2 FQGTGA. CDR3 residues: CASSPLSGELFF. CDR3 nucleotide sequence: TGTGCCAGCAGCCCTCTATCCGGGGAGCTGTTTTTT.

In nucleotides, the CDR3 is TGTGCCAGTAGAGATAGAGGCGGGAGCTCCTACAATGAGCAGTTCTTC. Amino acids: CASRDRGGSSYNEQFF. The V call is TRBV19, the J call TRBJ2-1, with 7 bases fitting TRBD2. The CDR3 covers 16 residues. V was pared by 6 bases and J by 0 bases, with 8 bases of the junction left unmatched. Germline CDR1 reads LNHDA; CDR2 reads SQIVND (reference sequence).

Here the CDR3 reads CASKLDRSYGYTF. The DNA of the CDR3 is TGTGCCAGCAAGCTGGACAGATCCTATGGCTACACCTTC. This rearrangement joins TRBV6-5 to TRBJ1-2, with D perhaps matching TRBD1 (6 bases). Germline CDR1 is MNHEY and CDR2 is SVGAGI. This CDR3 is 13 amino acids long. V gave up 7 bases and J gave up 4 bases, with 13 bases separating them.

The gene calls are TRBV12-5 and TRBJ2-1; D is possibly TRBD2 (6 bases). V gave up 2 bases and J gave up 10 bases, with 12 bases separating them. CDR1 and CDR2 from the germline V gene are LGHNT and FRNRAP. The CDR3 runs to 13 residues. CDR3 sequence: CASGLITREEQFF. The CDR3 DNA reads TGTGCTAGTGGTTTGATTACCCGGGAGGAGCAGTTCTTC.

This sequence joins TRBV5-4 and TRBJ2-1; 11 bases match TRBD2. This CDR3 has 16 amino acids. From germline, CDR1 is SGHNT and CDR2 YYREEE (reference sequence). Unmatched junction bases numbered 9, after V lost 4 bases and J lost 6 bases. The CDR3 DNA reads TGTGCCAGCAGCCCGGTACTAGCGGGAGATCGCAATGAGCAGTTCTTC. This gives the protein CASSPVLAGDRNEQFF.